Listed here are 24 T cell receptor beta chains from one sample, sequenced in a study of T cell responses to AZD1222 COVID-19 vaccine. This table comes from immunoSEQ multiplex PCR, and its TCRdb copy is limited to in-frame clones, with some not included. The sample includes tens of thousands of clones, roughly 70% seen only once; the top ten take around 15%. This specimen was peripheral blood, taken on day 0 of AZD1222 vaccination. The receptors originated from an adult in good health.

This chain links TRBV4-3 with TRBJ1-1; no clear D. This CDR3 is built from 15 residues. Trimming took off 1 base at V and 0 bases at J, with 9 bases between the two ends. CDR1 LGHNA and CDR2 YSLEER come from the germline V gene. The CDR3 loop reads CASSQGRLMNTEAFF. CDR3 nucleotide sequence: TGCGCCAGCAGCCAAGGGCGGCTCATGAACACTGAAGCTTTCTTT.

The J gene is TRBJ2-7, the V gene TRBV24-1, with TRBD1 matching over 8 bases. The CDR3 is made up of 13 amino acids. Losses at the gene ends were 10 bases for V and 0 bases for J; bases not matched to a gene: 4. Germline V gives CDR1 KGHDR, CDR2 SFDVKD. Written as DNA, the CDR3 is TGTGCCACAGGGGACAGGAGCTCCTACGAGCAGTACTTC. Protein sequence: CATGDRSSYEQYF.

The J gene is TRBJ2-2, the V gene TRBV12-3 or TRBV12-4; no firm D call. The CDR3 is made up of 12 amino acids. Trimming pared 4 bases from V and 6 bases from J, leaving 6 bases between. The chain's CDR3 is CASSSAAGELFF. The CDR3, as DNA: TGTGCCAGCAGTTCGGCAGCCGGGGAGCTGTTTTTT.

The genes are TRBV9 and TRBJ1-1, with no clear D. This CDR3 region has 15 residues. V was clipped by 3 bases and J by 3 bases, with 15 bases between them. CDR1 and CDR2 from the germline V gene are SGDLS and YYNGEE. This chain's CDR3 is CASSAFGELDTEAFF. The CDR3 nucleotides are TGTGCCAGCAGCGCCTTCGGGGAACTGGACACTGAAGCTTTCTTT. Variable domain in full (rest from reference TRBV9 and TRBJ1-1): DSGVTQTPKHLITATGQRVTLRCSPRSGDLSVYWYQQSLDQGLQFLIQYYNGEERAKGNILERFSAQQFPDLHSELNLSSLELGDSALYFCASSAFGELDTEAFFGQGTRLTVV.

The J gene is TRBJ1-2, the V gene TRBV28, with TRBD1 matching 10 bases. This CDR3 comprises 14 residues. With V trimmed by 6 bases and J by 7 bases, 8 bases remained unmatched. Germline CDR1 is MDHEN and CDR2 is SYDVKM. The CDR3 DNA reads TGTGCCAGCAGCCTCCCCGGGACAGGGGTTGGCTACACCTTC. Translation: CASSLPGTGVGYTF.

The rearrangement uses TRBV25-1 and TRBJ1-2, with TRBD1 as a possible D gene (5 bases). The CDR3 is 14 residues long. The germline CDR1 and CDR2 sequences are MGHDK and SYGVNS. V shed 6 bases and J shed 4 bases, with 15 bases lying between them. The CDR3 sequence is CASSPKGQFYGYTF. In nucleotides, the CDR3 is TGTGCCAGCAGCCCGAAGGGGCAGTTCTATGGCTACACCTTC.

The gene calls are TRBV19 and TRBJ2-2; 7 positions agree with TRBD1. The CDR3 spans 15 residues. Trimming at V came to 8 bases and at J to 0 bases, leaving 6 bases not matched to a gene. The V gene's germline CDR1 is LNHDA and CDR2 SQIVND (reference sequence). The CDR3 sequence is CASWTGSANTGELFF. The CDR3 region has the DNA TGTGCCAGTTGGACAGGTTCTGCGAACACCGGGGAGCTGTTTTTT.

The rearrangement links TRBV6-2 or TRBV6-3 to TRBJ2-3; 7 nucleotides agree with TRBD2. The CDR3 totals 15 residues. CDR1 is MNHEY and CDR2 is SVGEGT in the germline V gene. The trim removed 1 base at V and 6 bases at J, leaving 7 bases unmatched. The CDR3 protein is CASSYFGGAGDTQYF. The CDR3 DNA sequence: TGTGCCAGCAGTTACTTCGGGGGAGCGGGGGATACGCAGTATTTT.

The chain links TRBV28 to TRBJ1-6; no clear D gene. There are 14 residues in the CDR3. Germline values: CDR1 MDHEN, CDR2 SYDVKM. Trimming took off 11 bases at V and 2 bases at J, with 13 bases between the two ends. The CDR3 sequence: CALSTGTYNSPLHF. The CDR3 DNA reads as TGTGCCCTCTCAACCGGCACCTATAATTCACCCCTCCACTTT.

Note on this clone: Since a much larger clone is just one base distant, this may be a read error. The chain is built from TRBV3-1 (or the pseudogene TRBV3-2) and TRBJ2-7; 9 bases are a match to TRBD1. CDR1 and CDR2 from the germline V gene are LGHDT and YNNKEL (reference sequence). The CDR3 is 12 residues long. V shed 4 bases, J shed 6 bases, and the junction held 1 base outside the gene matches. CDR3 sequence: CASSPGQGEQYF. CDR3 coding DNA: TGTGCCAGCAGCCCGGGACAGGGCGAGCAGTACTTC.

This clone is a singleton in its sample. This chain joins TRBV29-1 and TRBJ1-4; D remains unclear. The CDR3 has 12 amino acids. V was pared by 7 bases and J by 5 bases, with 11 bases between. Germline CDR1 reads SQVTM; CDR2 reads ANQGSEA. The CDR3 here is CSGLWGNEKLFF. As DNA, the CDR3 is TGCAGCGGGCTCTGGGGAAATGAAAAACTGTTTTTT.

This rearrangement joins TRBV6-4 to TRBJ1-4; TRBD1 might be the D (5 bases). Germline V gene data show CDR1 as MRHNA and CDR2 as SNTAGT. The V gene lost 0 bases and the J gene lost 16 bases, with 24 bases spanning the gap. There are 16 residues in the CDR3. The CDR3 region has the DNA TGTGCCAGCAGTGACTCGAATCCTAAATTTAAATACAGGTCGTTTTTT. Its translation is CASSDSNPKFKYRSFF.

J is TRBJ1-5 and V is TRBV3-1 (or the pseudogene TRBV3-2); 8 bases map to TRBD1. The J segment lost 7 bases and the V segment lost 1 base, leaving 3 bases of the junction unmatched. Germline lookup yields CDR1 LGHDT and CDR2 YNNKEL (reference sequence). The CDR3 has 14 residues. The CDR3 DNA follows: TGTGCCAGCAGCCAAGGACAGGGGATGCAGCCCCAGCATTTT. Its translation is CASSQGQGMQPQHF.

V usage is TRBV27 and J usage is TRBJ2-2; 9 bases map to TRBD1. This CDR3 comprises 16 residues. V lost 5 bases and J lost 5; bases outside the gene matches: 9. The germline gives CDR1 MNHEY, CDR2 SMNVEV (reference sequence). Written as DNA, the CDR3 is TGTGCCAGCAGTCCAGGGACAGGGAGTTTTACCGGGGAGCTGTTTTTT. Protein sequence: CASSPGTGSFTGELFF.

The chain recombines TRBV7-9 with TRBJ2-3; either TRBD1 or TRBD2 may supply D (5 bases each). The germline CDR1 and CDR2 sequences are SEHNR and FQNEAQ (reference sequence). With 5 bases removed from V and 4 bases from J, the gap between germline ends came to 7 bases. This CDR3 is 12 amino acids long. The CDR3 region has the DNA TGTGCCAGCAGCAGAGGGGCAGATACGCAGTATTTT. Its protein is CASSRGADTQYF.

The chain links TRBV7-9 to TRBJ2-2; D might be TRBD2 (5 bases). Germline-derived CDR1 and CDR2 are SEHNR and FQNEAQ (reference sequence). The CDR3 spans 13 residues. The V and J ends lost 5 bases and 4 bases respectively, with 8 bases between them. The CDR3 loop reads CASSAGRTGELFF. The CDR3 nucleotides read TGTGCCAGCAGCGCGGGCCGCACCGGGGAGCTGTTTTTT. The full variable domain, with the rest looked up from reference TRBV7-9 and TRBJ2-2, is DTGVSQNPRHKITKRGQNVTFRCDPISEHNRLYWYRQTLGQGPEFLTYFQNEAQLEKSRLLSDRFSAERPKGSFSTLEIQRTEQGDSAMYLCASSAGRTGELFFGEGSRLTVL.

The rearrangement links TRBV19 to TRBJ1-2; D is unresolved. The CDR3 is 14 amino acids. Germline V gene lookup returns CDR1 LNHDA and CDR2 SQIVND (reference sequence). Trimming took off 5 bases at V and 6 bases at J, with 16 bases between the two ends. CDR3 loop: CASSDPITPHGYTF. In DNA, the CDR3 is TGTGCCAGTAGTGACCCCATAACACCCCATGGCTACACCTTC. The entire variable domain, with the rest obtained from reference TRBV19 and TRBJ1-2, is as follows: DGGITQSPKYLFRKEGQNVTLSCEQNLNHDAMYWYRQDPGQGLRLIYYSQIVNDFQKGDIAEGYSVSREKKESFPLTVTSAQKNPTAFYLCASSDPITPHGYTFGSGTRLTVV.

This clone turned up a few times. V and J are TRBV4-1 and TRBJ1-1, with D maybe TRBD1 (5 bases). The CDR3 has 14 amino acids. V was clipped by 4 bases and J by 2 bases, with 11 bases between them. Germline CDR1 and CDR2: MGHRA and YSYEKL. For the CDR3, the DNA is TGCGCCAGCAGCCTACTGGGGGGAAACACTGAAGCTTTCTTT. This gives the protein CASSLLGGNTEAFF.

The chain combines TRBV9 with TRBJ2-5; 11 bases line up with TRBD2. The CDR3 contains 16 residues. J gave up 3 bases and V 2 bases, and 6 bases lay outside the gene matches. The germline gives CDR1 SGDLS, CDR2 YYNGEE. CDR3 protein: CASSVRPSGGKETQYF. CDR3 nucleotide sequence: TGTGCCAGCAGCGTTAGGCCTAGCGGGGGGAAAGAGACCCAGTACTTC.

The chain employs TRBV6-1 and TRBJ1-2; possibly TRBD1 for D (5 bases). From germline, CDR1 is MNHNS and CDR2 SASEGT. The length of the CDR3 is 15 residues. V lost 2 bases and J lost 4, with 14 bases in between. CDR3 DNA: TGTGCCAGCAGTGAAAGTTGGGGCAGTACCTATGGCTACACCTTC. This translates into CASSESWGSTYGYTF.

The gene calls are TRBV7-2 and TRBJ1-2, with a tentative D call TRBD1 (5 bases). Deletions cut 6 bases from V and 8 bases from J, with 19 bases between. The CDR3 is made up of 14 amino acids. Germline values: CDR1 SGHTA, CDR2 FQGNSA. CDR3 in amino acids: CASSWDGSGKGYTF. The CDR3 bases are TGTGCCAGCAGTTGGGACGGATCCGGGAAGGGCTACACCTTC.

The rearrangement links TRBV27 to TRBJ2-7; 8 bases align to TRBD2. This CDR3 contains 16 residues. CDR1 is MNHEY, CDR2 SMNVEV, per germline (reference sequence). V gave up 5 bases and J gave up 2 bases; unmatched junction bases: 11. As DNA, the CDR3 is TGTGCCAGCAGTCCGGTTCTGGCGGGGGGACCCTACGAGCAGTACTTC. The encoded protein is CASSPVLAGGPYEQYF.

The rearrangement joins TRBV28 to TRBJ1-2, with TRBD1 matching over 11 bases. The V gene's germline CDR1 is MDHEN and CDR2 SYDVKM. The J segment lost 4 bases and the V segment lost 9 bases, leaving 1 base of the junction unmatched. The CDR3 covers 12 residues. CDR3 DNA: TGTGCCAGTGGACAGGGGGCCTATGGCTACACCTTC. This gives the protein CASGQGAYGYTF.

This rearrangement joins TRBV10-1 to TRBJ1-5; no clear D. CDR3 size: 13 residues. Germline CDR1 WNHNN, CDR2 SYGVQD (reference sequence). The V end was cut by 5 bases, the J end by 0 bases, with 5 bases between. The CDR3 loop reads CASSLNSNQPQHF. The CDR3 coding sequence is TGCGCCAGCAGTCTTAATAGCAATCAGCCCCAGCATTTT.